A selection of T cell receptor beta chains follows, all from one sample in a study of T cell responses to AZD1222 COVID-19 vaccine. Libraries were prepared by immunoSEQ multiplex PCR; TCRdb keeps only in-frame clonotypes and omits some of them. This table has approximately 100,000 clones, around 91% appearing once. This sample comprised peripheral blood, obtained 28 days after the second AZD1222 dose. The receptors were sampled from an adult who received the AZD1222 COVID-19 vaccine. Both conserved end residues are trimmed from each CDR3. D genes are given only for firm matches. Rows may omit the clone size; those that give it use once, few, many or a size class.

D | length | V | size | CDR3
TRBD2 | 15 | TRBV29-1 | NA | SVEDLALAGFNNEQF
NA | 13 | TRBV9 | NA | ASSSQPQVNTEAF
NA | 10 | TRBV7-9 | NA | ASSISGETQY
NA | 13 | TRBV27 | once | ASSLFEEGDYGYT
NA | 13 | TRBV11-1 | NA | ASSLWGRQDNEQF
NA | 13 | TRBV30 | NA | AWSTPPDSTDTQY
NA | 11 | TRBV27 | NA | ASSFSSSYEQY
TRBD1 | 15 | TRBV27 | NA | ASSTPPGTGRPDTQY
TRBD1 | 15 | TRBV5-4 | few | ASSGGLGTGPTGELF
NA | 14 | TRBV4-1 | once | ASSQVSRGGTDTQY
TRBD2 | 11 | TRBV30 | NA | AWTGGSTYEQY
NA | 12 | TRBV27 | NA | ASSLLEGVTEAF
TRBD1 | 11 | TRBV19 | NA | ASSPQTGGTAF
NA | 12 | TRBV6-4 | NA | ANRGGRSSYEQY
NA | 11 | TRBV6-5 | few | ASRPRGRDGYT
NA | 10 | TRBV19 | NA | ASSIQTRPQH
NA | 12 | TRBV21-1 | NA | ASKGAGGQETQY
NA | 12 | TRBV4-1 | NA | ASSQYRVNQPQH
NA | 12 | TRBV7-2 | NA | ASSLSTGPYEQY
TRBD1 | 14 | TRBV7-2 | NA | ASSSPGRQGNYGYT
NA | 12 | TRBV7-9 | NA | ASSLAGGNQPQH
NA | 16 | TRBV7-2 | NA | ASSLGSAGRFNNSPLH
NA | 8 | TRBV10-2 | NA | ASSEGEQY
NA | 11 | TRBV29-1 | NA | SVEFLLDTEAF
TRBD1 | 14 | TRBV7-2 | NA | ASSLGDRRSNQPQH
NA | 11 | TRBV3-1/TRBV3-2 | NA | ASSQDWGNTIY
NA | 11 | TRBV10-2 | NA | ASSESTLNTQY
NA | 13 | TRBV7-3 | NA | ASRSNRASTGELF
TRBD1 | 11 | TRBV5-5 | NA | ASSGTGFDEQY
NA | 13 | TRBV27 | NA | ASKSASGPTGELF
NA | 14 | TRBV7-2 | few | ASTASGRGYNSPLH
NA | 10 | TRBV6-2/TRBV6-3 | NA | ASSYVSNEQF
TRBD1 | 15 | TRBV3-1/TRBV3-2 | NA | ASSSGQGRTLNTEAF
TRBD2 | 11 | TRBV2 | NA | ASRGGGAGELF
TRBD1 | 13 | TRBV3-1/TRBV3-2 | NA | ASSLRTGGGTEAF